The rows below give T cell receptor beta chains drawn from one sample of a study of cytomegalovirus exposure and HLA in healthy donors. Measured with immunoSEQ multiplex PCR; TCRdb has only the in-frame clones, and not every one. The data contain some 110,000 clones, more than 80% of them singletons. The sample comprised PBMCs. Receptor source: a man younger than 35 in good health and CMV-seronegative. Each CDR3 is given with its conserved first and last residue. D genes are given only for firm matches. Clone size appears in some rows only: once, few, many, or a class for an expanded clone.

D gene: TRBD1; V gene: TRBV4-3; J gene: TRBJ2-2; clone size: NA; CDR3 DNA: TGCGCCAGCAGCCAAGATTTGACAGGGCCGAGGACCGGGGAGCTGTTTTTT; CDR3 protein: CASSQDLTGPRTGELFF
D gene: TRBD1; V gene: TRBV7-9; J gene: TRBJ1-2; clone size: NA; CDR3 DNA: TGTGCCAGCAGCGGGGGGACAGGCTTTGGCTACACCTTC; CDR3 protein: CASSGGTGFGYTF
D gene: NA; V gene: TRBV12-5; J gene: TRBJ1-5; clone size: few; CDR3 DNA: TGTGCTAGTGGTTTGGTAGAACGGGAGCCCCAGCATTTT; CDR3 protein: CASGLVEREPQHF
D gene: NA; V gene: TRBV15; J gene: TRBJ2-5; clone size: NA; CDR3 DNA: TGTGCCACCAGCATGGGAGACAGGTCACAAGAGACCCAGTACTTC; CDR3 protein: CATSMGDRSQETQYF
D gene: NA; V gene: TRBV7-9; J gene: TRBJ1-1; clone size: NA; CDR3 DNA: TGTGCCAGCAGCCCGGCAGGCGCGAACACTGAAGCTTTTTTT; CDR3 protein: CASSPAGANTEAFF
D gene: TRBD2; V gene: TRBV19; J gene: TRBJ2-7; clone size: NA; CDR3 DNA: TGTGCCAGTAGGGCGACTAGCGGGAGCCCCGAGCAGTACTTC; CDR3 protein: CASRATSGSPEQYF
D gene: TRBD1; V gene: TRBV27; J gene: TRBJ2-1; clone size: NA; CDR3 DNA: TGTGCCAGCAGTTCGACAGGGACGGCGGGCCTATACAATGAGCAGTTCTTC; CDR3 protein: CASSSTGTAGLYNEQFF
D gene: TRBD1; V gene: TRBV13; J gene: TRBJ1-2; clone size: NA; CDR3 DNA: TGTGCCAGCAGCTTGGAGGGGACAGACTATGGCTACACCTTC; CDR3 protein: CASSLEGTDYGYTF
D gene: TRBD2; V gene: TRBV7-9; J gene: TRBJ2-5; clone size: NA; CDR3 DNA: TGTTCCAGCGGGATTAGCGGGTACCAAGAGACCCAGTACTTC; CDR3 protein: CSSGISGYQETQYF
D gene: NA; V gene: TRBV2; J gene: TRBJ1-2; clone size: few; CDR3 DNA: TGTGCCAGCAGTGAGTCCGGAGGGGCTCCTAACTATGGCTACACCTTC; CDR3 protein: CASSESGGAPNYGYTF
D gene: NA; V gene: TRBV25-1; J gene: TRBJ1-6; clone size: NA; CDR3 DNA: TGTGCCAGCATAAGGGCGGGGGATGACTCACCCCTCCACTTT; CDR3 protein: CASIRAGDDSPLHF
D gene: TRBD1; V gene: TRBV28; J gene: TRBJ2-5; clone size: medium-sized; CDR3 DNA: TGTGCCAGCAGTCCTGGACAGGGGATAGAGACCCAGTACTTC; CDR3 protein: CASSPGQGIETQYF
D gene: TRBD2; V gene: TRBV11-2; J gene: TRBJ2-7; clone size: NA; CDR3 DNA: TGTGCCAGCAGCCTGGGACTAGCGGGAAGGTACGAGCAGTACTTC; CDR3 protein: CASSLGLAGRYEQYF
D gene: TRBD1; V gene: TRBV23-1; J gene: TRBJ2-7; clone size: NA; CDR3 DNA: TGCGCCAGCAGTCAACTTTTAACAGGGGATTACGAGCAGTACTTC; CDR3 protein: CASSQLLTGDYEQYF
D gene: NA; V gene: TRBV9; J gene: TRBJ1-1; clone size: once; CDR3 DNA: TGTGCCAGCACCTCCGGGGTGAACACTGAAGCTTTCTTT; CDR3 protein: CASTSGVNTEAFF
D gene: NA; V gene: TRBV7-3; J gene: TRBJ2-3; clone size: NA; CDR3 DNA: TGTGCCAGCAGCTTCTACGACTGGGATACGCAGTATTTT; CDR3 protein: CASSFYDWDTQYF
D gene: TRBD1; V gene: TRBV6-4; J gene: TRBJ1-2; clone size: NA; CDR3 DNA: TGTGCCAGCAGTGAGGTCCCAGGGGGTAGTGGCTACACCTTC; CDR3 protein: CASSEVPGGSGYTF
D gene: TRBD1; V gene: TRBV5-5; J gene: TRBJ2-7; clone size: NA; CDR3 DNA: TGTGCCAGCAGTCGTTCACCGGGACAGGGAAAATCCTACGAGCAGTACTTC; CDR3 protein: CASSRSPGQGKSYEQYF
D gene: NA; V gene: TRBV30; J gene: TRBJ2-5; clone size: NA; CDR3 DNA: TGTGCCTGGAGTGTACTACTTCTAGAGACCCAGTACTTC; CDR3 protein: CAWSVLLLETQYF
D gene: NA; V gene: TRBV6-1; J gene: TRBJ2-6; clone size: NA; CDR3 DNA: TGTGCCAGCAGTCCCTCCCTCCCGCAGGTCCTGACTTTC; CDR3 protein: CASSPSLPQVLTF
D gene: NA; V gene: TRBV9; J gene: TRBJ2-1; clone size: NA; CDR3 DNA: TGTGCCAGCAGCCCTCGATCCGGACAGTACAATGAGCAGTTCTTC; CDR3 protein: CASSPRSGQYNEQFF
D gene: NA; V gene: TRBV7-6; J gene: TRBJ2-7; clone size: NA; CDR3 DNA: TGTGCCAGCAGCAGGGATAGCGAGACCTACGAGCAGTACTTC; CDR3 protein: CASSRDSETYEQYF
D gene: NA; V gene: TRBV2; J gene: TRBJ1-1; clone size: few; CDR3 DNA: TGTGCCAGCAGGAGCACTGAAGCTTTCTTT; CDR3 protein: CASRSTEAFF
D gene: TRBD1; V gene: TRBV7-2; J gene: TRBJ2-2; clone size: NA; CDR3 DNA: TGTGCCAGCAGTCCCGGGACAGGGAACACCGGGGAGCTGTTTTTT; CDR3 protein: CASSPGTGNTGELFF
D gene: NA; V gene: TRBV5-6; J gene: TRBJ1-2; clone size: NA; CDR3 DNA: TGTGCCAGCAGCTTGGGCAGGGACTATGGCTACACCTTC; CDR3 protein: CASSLGRDYGYTF
D gene: NA; V gene: TRBV18; J gene: TRBJ2-3; clone size: NA; CDR3 DNA: TGTGCCAGCTCACTCGACAGAAGCACAGATACGCAGTATTTT; CDR3 protein: CASSLDRSTDTQYF
D gene: TRBD1; V gene: TRBV28; J gene: TRBJ2-7; clone size: NA; CDR3 DNA: TGTGCCAGCGGTTCCGGACAGGTCATATTCTACGAGCAGTACTTC; CDR3 protein: CASGSGQVIFYEQYF
D gene: NA; V gene: TRBV7-9; J gene: TRBJ1-2; clone size: NA; CDR3 DNA: TGTGCCAGCAGCTTAGGCGGTGGTGGCTACACCTTC; CDR3 protein: CASSLGGGGYTF
D gene: TRBD2; V gene: TRBV7-9; J gene: TRBJ2-1; clone size: NA; CDR3 DNA: TGTGCCAGCAGCCGTCCGGGACTAGCGGGAGGGCCCCACAATGAGCAGTTCTTC; CDR3 protein: CASSRPGLAGGPHNEQFF
D gene: TRBD2; V gene: TRBV10-3; J gene: TRBJ2-7; clone size: NA; CDR3 DNA: TGTGCCACCATGAACTGGACGGGACTAGCGGACTCCTACGAGCAGTACTTC; CDR3 protein: CATMNWTGLADSYEQYF
D gene: TRBD1; V gene: TRBV11-2; J gene: TRBJ1-4; clone size: NA; CDR3 DNA: TGTGCCAGCAGCCGGGACAGCGGGGGGGAAAAACTGTTTTTT; CDR3 protein: CASSRDSGGEKLFF
D gene: TRBD1; V gene: TRBV7-2; J gene: TRBJ2-7; clone size: NA; CDR3 DNA: TGTGCCAGCAGCCAATCCGGGACAGGGATCTACGAGCAGTACTTC; CDR3 protein: CASSQSGTGIYEQYF
D gene: TRBD2; V gene: TRBV10-3; J gene: TRBJ2-7; clone size: NA; CDR3 DNA: TGTGCCATCAGTGAGTCTAGCGGGACCTACGAGCAGTACTTC; CDR3 protein: CAISESSGTYEQYF
D gene: NA; V gene: TRBV10-3; J gene: TRBJ2-3; clone size: NA; CDR3 DNA: TGTGCCATCAGCCAGGGGCCACCCAGAAACACAGATACGCAGTATTTT; CDR3 protein: CAISQGPPRNTDTQYF
D gene: TRBD2; V gene: TRBV9; J gene: TRBJ2-5; clone size: NA; CDR3 DNA: TGTGCTTCTGGGGTAGCGGGGCTACAAGAGACCCAGTACTTC; CDR3 protein: CASGVAGLQETQYF
D gene: TRBD1; V gene: TRBV4-3; J gene: TRBJ2-7; clone size: medium-sized; CDR3 DNA: TGCGCCAGCAGTCGGACTTTGACAGGGGGCGAACGAACCTACGAGCAGTACTTC; CDR3 protein: CASSRTLTGGERTYEQYF